This T cell receptor beta chain is drawn from a study of blood T cell repertoires in COVID-19. About the research overall: COVID-19 samples from acute and convalescent phases originated in the United States, Italy and Spain. Sources were T cells, B-cell-depleted T cells, or PBMCs; the material itself was cDNA or gDNA.

Authors' data handling: Amplification from reference gene primers served as the basis for estimated nucleated cell counts. Clones were read by immunoSEQ multiplex PCR, and TCRdb kept only the in-frame ones, dropping some. V, J and clone size are those of that table, while D and trimming were read from the DNA. This sample has about 220,000 clones; roughly 84% occur once, and the top ten carry 5.1%. The CDR3 is 14 residues long. Germline values: CDR1 SGDLS, CDR2 YYNGEE. V lost 0 bases to trimming and J lost 4 bases, with 8 bases between them. In this sample, this clone turned up once. This clonotype originated in a woman aged 60 to 75 who had recovered from COVID-19. The chain carries TRBV9 and TRBJ2-1; tentative D call: TRBD2 (6 bases). The specimen was peripheral blood. CDR3 sequence (DNA): TGTGCCAGCAGCGTAGGGGAGGCTTACAATGAGCAGTTCTTC. It translates to CASSVGEAYNEQFF.